The source of this T cell receptor beta chain is a study of T-cell reconstitution after alpha-beta-depleted transplantation in children (dated by TCRdb to the mid-2010s). In terms of the full investigation: Using TCR repertoire profiling, the study followed T-cell immune reconstitution in a quantitative way in children after TCRalphabeta/CD19-depleted allogeneic hematopoietic cell transplantation.

V and J are trimmed by 0 bases and 7 bases, and the gene matches miss 4 bases of the junction. Based on the germline V gene, the CDR1 and CDR2 sequences are SGHRS and YFSETQ. The CDR3 contains 14 residues, cysteine and phenylalanine counted. The DNA shown is the 42-base CDR3, in frame from base 1. In the case of this clonotype: Its antigen is still unknown. Qualities for individual bases were not recorded, and no much larger clone is one base off.

Library preparation used PCR. For sequencing, an Illumina HiSeq 2500 was employed. Molecular barcoding was employed in the preparation of TCR libraries, with unique molecular identifiers being used to normalize TCRbeta repertoire quantification. The public reads were run again by TCRdb, first through fastp at Q25 and then through MiXCR, and only productive beta chains were kept. Rows are unified per CDR3 protein, each entry keeping the most common DNA and genes. This sample gives about 420,000 distinct CDR3 sequences in total; approximately 11% of them show up just once. Of the sample, roughly 5.5% is held by the ten largest clones.

The sequence derives from a human donor who donated a stem cell graft to a child with acute myeloid leukemia. Source: PBMCs from the stem cell graft donor, taken from the stem cell graft. The sequence joins TRBV5-1 to TRBJ2-3; 8 of the junction bases match TRBD1. The CDR3 sequence is CASSLVTGAYTQYF. DNA sequence: TGCGCCAGCAGCTTGGTGACAGGGGCTTATACGCAGTATTTT.